The rows below give T cell receptor beta chains drawn from one sample of a study of cytomegalovirus exposure and HLA in healthy donors. Repertoires were generated with immunoSEQ multiplex PCR, while TCRdb's copy carries only in-frame clones and drops some. The sample has 150,000 to 200,000 clones; 77% are singletons. The specimen was PBMCs. The origin of the receptors is a woman younger than 45 in good health and CMV-seropositive. Each CDR3 is given with its conserved first and last residue. D genes are given only for firm matches. Clone size appears in some rows only: once, few, many, or a class for an expanded clone.

cdr3_aa: CASSSHGYGYTF
cdr3_nt: TGTGCCAGCAGCTCCCACGGCTATGGCTACACCTTC
clone_size: few
d_call: NA
j_call: TRBJ1-2
v_call: TRBV28

cdr3_aa: CASSDVGSYNEQFF
cdr3_nt: TGTGCCAGCAGTGATGTCGGCTCCTACAATGAGCAGTTCTTC
clone_size: many
d_call: NA
j_call: TRBJ2-1
v_call: TRBV25-1

cdr3_aa: CASSVGGSFTYEQYF
cdr3_nt: TGTGCCAGCAGCGTAGGCGGGAGTTTCACCTACGAGCAGTACTTC
clone_size: NA
d_call: TRBD2
j_call: TRBJ2-7
v_call: TRBV9

cdr3_aa: CASSFRTVNEQYF
cdr3_nt: TGTGCCAGCAGCTTCCGGACAGTTAACGAGCAGTACTTC
clone_size: NA
d_call: NA
j_call: TRBJ2-7
v_call: TRBV11-2

cdr3_aa: CASSQISPSSYEQYF
cdr3_nt: TGCGCCAGCAGCCAAATCTCCCCTAGCAGCTACGAGCAGTACTTC
clone_size: NA
d_call: NA
j_call: TRBJ2-7
v_call: TRBV4-1

cdr3_aa: CASSLGVSGLTEAFF
cdr3_nt: TGCGCCAGCAGCTTGGGGGTATCAGGATTAACTGAAGCTTTCTTT
clone_size: NA
d_call: NA
j_call: TRBJ1-1
v_call: TRBV5-1

cdr3_aa: CASSVAGVGTDTQYF
cdr3_nt: TGTGCCAGCAGCGTAGCGGGAGTAGGCACAGATACGCAGTATTTT
clone_size: few
d_call: TRBD2
j_call: TRBJ2-3
v_call: TRBV2

cdr3_aa: CTSSPPVYTDTQYF
cdr3_nt: TGCACCAGCAGCCCCCCTGTATACACAGATACGCAGTATTTT
clone_size: NA
d_call: NA
j_call: TRBJ2-3
v_call: TRBV1

cdr3_aa: CASASHPASSAYDQYF
cdr3_nt: TGTGCCAGCGCGTCCCACCCAGCTAGCTCCGCCTACGACCAGTACTTC
clone_size: NA
d_call: NA
j_call: TRBJ2-7
v_call: TRBV7-2

cdr3_aa: CASGAGLYEQYF
cdr3_nt: TGTGCCAGCGGCGCGGGCCTATACGAGCAGTACTTC
clone_size: few
d_call: NA
j_call: TRBJ2-7
v_call: TRBV28

cdr3_aa: CSVAEAGGVTDTQYF
cdr3_nt: TGCAGCGTTGCCGAGGCGGGGGGCGTGACAGATACGCAGTATTTT
clone_size: NA
d_call: TRBD2
j_call: TRBJ2-3
v_call: TRBV29-1

cdr3_aa: CAWSNGRGNYEQFF
cdr3_nt: TGTGCCTGGAGTAACGGGAGGGGTAACTATGAGCAGTTCTTC
clone_size: NA
d_call: TRBD2
j_call: TRBJ2-1
v_call: TRBV30

cdr3_aa: CASSDIPRGGTEAFF
cdr3_nt: TGTGCCAGCAGCGACATTCCCAGGGGCGGGACTGAAGCTTTCTTT
clone_size: NA
d_call: NA
j_call: TRBJ1-1
v_call: TRBV7-9

cdr3_aa: CASSLGTGGEQYF
cdr3_nt: TGTGCCAGCAGCTTAGGCACAGGGGGAGAGCAGTACTTC
clone_size: NA
d_call: TRBD1
j_call: TRBJ2-7
v_call: TRBV11-3

cdr3_aa: CASSYSTGGGNGYTF
cdr3_nt: TGTGCCAGCAGTTACTCTACAGGGGGGGGTAATGGCTACACCTTC
clone_size: NA
d_call: TRBD1
j_call: TRBJ1-2
v_call: TRBV6-5

cdr3_aa: CASSESSGSRTDTQYF
cdr3_nt: TGCGCCAGCAGTGAGTCAAGCGGGAGCCGCACAGATACGCAGTATTTT
clone_size: NA
d_call: TRBD2
j_call: TRBJ2-3
v_call: TRBV10-1

cdr3_aa: CASSTREGELFF
cdr3_nt: TGTGCCAGCAGTACTCGGGAGGGGGAGCTGTTTTTT
clone_size: NA
d_call: NA
j_call: TRBJ2-2
v_call: TRBV6-5

cdr3_aa: CASRADRRNEQYF
cdr3_nt: TGTGCCAGTAGGGCCGACAGGCGGAACGAGCAGTACTTC
clone_size: NA
d_call: NA
j_call: TRBJ2-7
v_call: TRBV19

cdr3_aa: CARSGEGWGNQPQHF
cdr3_nt: TGCGCCAGAAGTGGGGAGGGGTGGGGGAATCAGCCCCAGCATTTT
clone_size: few
d_call: NA
j_call: TRBJ1-5
v_call: TRBV10-1

cdr3_aa: CASSFWVRSGATDTQYF
cdr3_nt: TGTGCCAGCAGTTTCTGGGTGCGCAGCGGTGCGACAGATACGCAGTATTTT
clone_size: NA
d_call: NA
j_call: TRBJ2-3
v_call: TRBV27

cdr3_aa: CASSTDRLGEQYF
cdr3_nt: TGTGCCAGCAGTACGGACAGGCTTGGGGAGCAGTACTTC
clone_size: few
d_call: TRBD1
j_call: TRBJ2-7
v_call: TRBV27

cdr3_aa: CASSLGRTGARNEKLFF
cdr3_nt: TGTGCCAGCAGCTTAGGTCGGACAGGGGCCCGTAATGAAAAACTGTTTTTT
clone_size: NA
d_call: TRBD1
j_call: TRBJ1-4
v_call: TRBV7-8

cdr3_aa: CASSYRARGELFF
cdr3_nt: TGTGCCAGCAGCTACAGGGCTCGTGGGGAGCTGTTTTTT
clone_size: NA
d_call: NA
j_call: TRBJ2-2
v_call: TRBV9

cdr3_aa: CAWSVRTGTWSYEQYF
cdr3_nt: TGTGCCTGGAGTGTACGTACCGGGACATGGTCCTACGAGCAGTACTTC
clone_size: once
d_call: NA
j_call: TRBJ2-7
v_call: TRBV30

cdr3_aa: CASSQGRLSTQQYF
cdr3_nt: TGCGCCAGCAGCCAAGGTCGGTTGAGCACTCAGCAGTACTTC
clone_size: NA
d_call: NA
j_call: TRBJ2-7
v_call: TRBV4-3

cdr3_aa: CAWKKAGGTDTQYF
cdr3_nt: TGTGCCTGGAAGAAAGCGGGAGGCACAGATACGCAGTATTTT
clone_size: NA
d_call: TRBD2
j_call: TRBJ2-3
v_call: TRBV30

cdr3_aa: CARSLGQGASYEQYF
cdr3_nt: TGTGCCAGAAGCTTGGGTCAGGGCGCTTCCTACGAGCAGTACTTC
clone_size: few
d_call: NA
j_call: TRBJ2-7
v_call: TRBV5-3

cdr3_aa: CASSTGQGVLYGYTF
cdr3_nt: TGTGCCAGCAGCACCGGACAGGGGGTTCTCTATGGCTACACCTTC
clone_size: once
d_call: TRBD1
j_call: TRBJ1-2
v_call: TRBV7-9

cdr3_aa: CASSVSSLGASTDTQYF
cdr3_nt: TGTGCCAGCAGCGTGTCGTCCCTGGGGGCTAGCACAGATACGCAGTATTTT
clone_size: few
d_call: NA
j_call: TRBJ2-3
v_call: TRBV7-2

cdr3_aa: CASRAGGETQYF
cdr3_nt: TGTGCCAGCAGGGCGGGAGGAGAGACCCAGTACTTC
clone_size: once
d_call: TRBD2
j_call: TRBJ2-5
v_call: TRBV2

cdr3_aa: CASSPPGDTEAFF
cdr3_nt: TGTGCCAGCAGCCCCCCAGGGGACACTGAAGCTTTCTTT
clone_size: NA
d_call: NA
j_call: TRBJ1-1
v_call: TRBV14

cdr3_aa: CASTEAVTSGILGQFF
cdr3_nt: TGTGCCAGCACCGAGGCGGTGACTAGCGGGATTCTTGGGCAGTTCTTC
clone_size: few
d_call: TRBD2
j_call: TRBJ2-1
v_call: TRBV7-2

cdr3_aa: CASSPGSEAFF
cdr3_nt: TGTGCCAGCTCACCGGGGAGTGAAGCTTTCTTT
clone_size: NA
d_call: NA
j_call: TRBJ1-1
v_call: TRBV18

cdr3_aa: CATLPGQGRTVGRAEAFF
cdr3_nt: TGTGCCACCCTCCCCGGACAGGGACGAACCGTAGGCAGGGCTGAAGCTTTCTTT
clone_size: NA
d_call: TRBD1
j_call: TRBJ1-1
v_call: TRBV28